This is a list of T cell receptor beta chains from one sample in a study of cytomegalovirus exposure and HLA in healthy donors. Assay: immunoSEQ multiplex PCR; the TCRdb copy retains only in-frame clones and omits some. The table lists roughly 100,000 clones, under 80% of them singletons. The specimen sequenced was PBMCs. The source is a woman aged 18-29 years in good health and CMV-seropositive. Both conserved end residues are part of each CDR3. A D gene is named only where the DNA matches it firmly. Only some rows state a clone size, as once, few, many or a class for expanded clones.

d_gene: .; abundance: .; v_gene: TRBV5-1; j_gene: TRBJ1-4; CDR3nt: TGCGCCAGCAGCCGTTGGAGCAGCGAGAAACTGTTTTTT; CDR3aa: CASSRWSSEKLFF
d_gene: .; abundance: few; v_gene: TRBV15; j_gene: TRBJ1-4; CDR3nt: TGTGCCACCAGCATAACAGCCTCTAATGAAAAACTGTTTTTT; CDR3aa: CATSITASNEKLFF
d_gene: TRBD1; abundance: once; v_gene: TRBV2; j_gene: TRBJ1-3; CDR3nt: TGTGCCATTCACAGGGGCTCTGGAAACACCATATATTTT; CDR3aa: CAIHRGSGNTIYF
d_gene: TRBD2; abundance: .; v_gene: TRBV30; j_gene: TRBJ2-7; CDR3nt: TGTGCTTGGAGAAGACCGACTAGCGGCCCCTACGAGCAGTACTTC; CDR3aa: CAWRRPTSGPYEQYF
d_gene: TRBD2; abundance: .; v_gene: TRBV7-8; j_gene: TRBJ2-7; CDR3nt: TGTGCCAGCAGCGCCGGGCGGGGGGGGCCAGGAGAGCAGTACTTC; CDR3aa: CASSAGRGGPGEQYF
d_gene: .; abundance: once; v_gene: TRBV4-2; j_gene: TRBJ2-7; CDR3nt: TGTGCCAGCAGCCAAGTTGGGGGGTGGAGGGAGCTCGAGCAGTACTTC; CDR3aa: CASSQVGGWRELEQYF
d_gene: .; abundance: few; v_gene: TRBV19; j_gene: TRBJ1-1; CDR3nt: TGTGCCAGTAGTATGGGGGCTTCTGGGGCTCGGAACACTGAAGCTTTCTTT; CDR3aa: CASSMGASGARNTEAFF
d_gene: .; abundance: once; v_gene: TRBV5-4; j_gene: TRBJ1-2; CDR3nt: TGTGCCAGCAGCTTGGTGAGGAATTGGTATGGCTACACCTTC; CDR3aa: CASSLVRNWYGYTF
d_gene: TRBD1; abundance: .; v_gene: TRBV10-2; j_gene: TRBJ1-1; CDR3nt: TGCGCCAGCAGTGGGTCAGGGACAGGGAGGACTGAAGCTTTCTTT; CDR3aa: CASSGSGTGRTEAFF
d_gene: .; abundance: .; v_gene: TRBV7-9; j_gene: TRBJ2-5; CDR3nt: TGTGCCAGCAGCCCATCCGCGTACCAAGAGACCCAGTACTTC; CDR3aa: CASSPSAYQETQYF
d_gene: TRBD2; abundance: .; v_gene: TRBV18; j_gene: TRBJ2-3; CDR3nt: TGTGCCAGCTCACCACAGCTATCGGGGGGGCTTAGCACAGATACGCAGTATTTT; CDR3aa: CASSPQLSGGLSTDTQYF
d_gene: .; abundance: .; v_gene: TRBV5-1; j_gene: TRBJ1-2; CDR3nt: TGCGCCAGCAGCTGGGGGGATATGCGGAACTATGGCTACACCTTC; CDR3aa: CASSWGDMRNYGYTF
d_gene: TRBD2; abundance: .; v_gene: TRBV10-1; j_gene: TRBJ2-7; CDR3nt: TGCGCCAGCAGTGAAACCATCGGGACTAGTGGATGTCACGAGCAGTACTTC; CDR3aa: CASSETIGTSGCHEQYF
d_gene: TRBD1; abundance: .; v_gene: TRBV5-6; j_gene: TRBJ2-2; CDR3nt: TGTGCCAGCAGCTGGGGGACAGAAAAAAACACCGGGGAGCTGTTTTTT; CDR3aa: CASSWGTEKNTGELFF
d_gene: .; abundance: .; v_gene: TRBV28; j_gene: TRBJ2-7; CDR3nt: TGTGCCAGCAGTCCTACCGACAGCTCCTACGAGCAGTACTTC; CDR3aa: CASSPTDSSYEQYF
d_gene: TRBD1; abundance: .; v_gene: TRBV27; j_gene: TRBJ2-5; CDR3nt: TGTGCCAGCAGTCCTAGGACAGGTCAAGAGACCCAGTACTTC; CDR3aa: CASSPRTGQETQYF
d_gene: .; abundance: .; v_gene: TRBV19; j_gene: TRBJ1-2; CDR3nt: TGTGCCAGTCGAATGGAGCTCTATGGCTACACCTTC; CDR3aa: CASRMELYGYTF
d_gene: .; abundance: .; v_gene: TRBV11-1; j_gene: TRBJ2-2; CDR3nt: TGTGCCAGCAGTCCCCGAAACTCACAGGGCTTTGGCGGTACCGGGGAGCTGTTTTTT; CDR3aa: CASSPRNSQGFGGTGELFF
d_gene: TRBD1; abundance: .; v_gene: TRBV7-9; j_gene: TRBJ1-5; CDR3nt: TGTGCCAGCAGCTTGACAGGGGTTAGCAATCAGCCCCAGCATTTT; CDR3aa: CASSLTGVSNQPQHF
d_gene: TRBD1; abundance: .; v_gene: TRBV28; j_gene: TRBJ1-5; CDR3nt: TGTGCCAGCAGTTTAATCATATCGGGACAGGGGGGAAGCAATCAGCCCCAGCATTTT; CDR3aa: CASSLIISGQGGSNQPQHF
d_gene: TRBD2; abundance: .; v_gene: TRBV7-2; j_gene: TRBJ2-7; CDR3nt: TGTGCCAGCAGCTTAGCGGGCGGGAGTCGGGCCTACGAGCAGTACTTC; CDR3aa: CASSLAGGSRAYEQYF
d_gene: .; abundance: .; v_gene: TRBV7-2; j_gene: TRBJ2-7; CDR3nt: TGTGCCATCATGACAGCTACCTACGAGCAGTACTTC; CDR3aa: CAIMTATYEQYF
d_gene: .; abundance: .; v_gene: TRBV9; j_gene: TRBJ1-4; CDR3nt: TGTGCCAGCAGCGAGACCGGGAGGAGGGAAAAACTGTTTTTT; CDR3aa: CASSETGRREKLFF
d_gene: TRBD2; abundance: .; v_gene: TRBV19; j_gene: TRBJ2-1; CDR3nt: TGTGCCAGTAGCGGGGGGACCTACAATGAGCAGTTCTTC; CDR3aa: CASSGGTYNEQFF
d_gene: TRBD2; abundance: many; v_gene: TRBV4-1; j_gene: TRBJ2-3; CDR3nt: TGCGCCAGCAGCTCCCCGGCTAGCGGGATAAGGGATACGCAGTATTTT; CDR3aa: CASSSPASGIRDTQYF
d_gene: .; abundance: .; v_gene: TRBV5-1; j_gene: TRBJ2-5; CDR3nt: TGCGCCAGCAGCTTGGATAGCACCTGGAAAGAGACCCAGTACTTC; CDR3aa: CASSLDSTWKETQYF
d_gene: .; abundance: .; v_gene: TRBV30; j_gene: TRBJ1-1; CDR3nt: TGTGCCTGGAGTGTTGGAGGGACTAAGAACACTGAAGCTTTCTTT; CDR3aa: CAWSVGGTKNTEAFF
d_gene: TRBD2; abundance: .; v_gene: TRBV18; j_gene: TRBJ2-7; CDR3nt: TGTGCCAGCTCACCCCGTTTAGCGGGGCTAGGGTACGAGCAGTACTTC; CDR3aa: CASSPRLAGLGYEQYF
d_gene: TRBD1; abundance: .; v_gene: TRBV5-6; j_gene: TRBJ1-4; CDR3nt: TGTGCCAGCAGCGGAGGGACAGCCCTAAATGAAAAACTGTTTTTT; CDR3aa: CASSGGTALNEKLFF
d_gene: .; abundance: .; v_gene: TRBV7-9; j_gene: TRBJ2-3; CDR3nt: TGTGCCAGCAGCTTGACATCCAGGCGCACAGATACGCAGTATTTT; CDR3aa: CASSLTSRRTDTQYF
d_gene: TRBD2; abundance: .; v_gene: TRBV5-3; j_gene: TRBJ2-3; CDR3nt: TGTGCCAGAAGCGCGGACAGGGAGTTAACTAGCGGGACCTCCACAGATACGCAGTATTTT; CDR3aa: CARSADRELTSGTSTDTQYF
d_gene: .; abundance: medium-sized; v_gene: TRBV10-3; j_gene: TRBJ2-7; CDR3nt: TGTGCCATCAGTGACGGCGAGCAGTACTTC; CDR3aa: CAISDGEQYF
d_gene: .; abundance: .; v_gene: TRBV7-2; j_gene: TRBJ1-5; CDR3nt: TGTGCCAGCAGCTCACAGGGATTTCAGCCCCAGCATTTT; CDR3aa: CASSSQGFQPQHF
d_gene: .; abundance: few; v_gene: TRBV6-1; j_gene: TRBJ2-7; CDR3nt: TGTGCCAGCACCAAGGTGGCTAGTGATACCTACGAGCAGTACTTC; CDR3aa: CASTKVASDTYEQYF
d_gene: .; abundance: .; v_gene: TRBV7-6; j_gene: TRBJ1-5; CDR3nt: TGTGCCAGCAGCCCAGGGGCGGATCAGCCCCAGCATTTT; CDR3aa: CASSPGADQPQHF
d_gene: .; abundance: .; v_gene: TRBV18; j_gene: TRBJ2-7; CDR3nt: TGTGCCAGCTCACCACCGGCACGAAATCCCTACGAGCAGTACTTC; CDR3aa: CASSPPARNPYEQYF
d_gene: .; abundance: .; v_gene: TRBV29-1; j_gene: TRBJ2-3; CDR3nt: TGCAGCGTTGAAGGGGTAGCAGTTTCGGCGCAGTATTTT; CDR3aa: CSVEGVAVSAQYF
d_gene: TRBD1; abundance: once; v_gene: TRBV15; j_gene: TRBJ2-1; CDR3nt: TGTGCCACCAGCAGGGACAGGGGATCCAATGAGCAGTTCTTC; CDR3aa: CATSRDRGSNEQFF
d_gene: .; abundance: few; v_gene: TRBV15; j_gene: TRBJ1-2; CDR3nt: TGTGCCACCAGCAGAGACTTCTATGGCTACACCTTC; CDR3aa: CATSRDFYGYTF
d_gene: .; abundance: .; v_gene: TRBV11-2; j_gene: TRBJ2-1; CDR3nt: TGTGCCAGCAGCTTAGGGGGCCCCGCCAATGAGCAGTTCTTC; CDR3aa: CASSLGGPANEQFF
d_gene: TRBD2; abundance: .; v_gene: TRBV4-3; j_gene: TRBJ2-1; CDR3nt: TGCGCCAGCAGCCAAGCTAGGACTAGCGGGAGGGCAGGGGTTAGGAATGAGCAGTTCTTC; CDR3aa: CASSQARTSGRAGVRNEQFF